This T cell receptor (beta chain) was sequenced during a study of blood T cell repertoires in COVID-19. Study in general: The origin of the acute and convalescent COVID-19 samples was the United States, Italy and Spain. Sources were T cells, B-cell-depleted T cells, or PBMCs; the material itself was cDNA or gDNA.

The CDR3 contains 14 residues. CDR1 is LNHDA and CDR2 is SQIVND in the germline V gene (reference sequence). The V gene lost 3 bases and the J gene lost 5 bases, with 11 bases spanning the gap. In the source study's methods: Quantification of nucleated cells was approximated via reference gene primer amplification. The table came from immunoSEQ multiplex PCR; TCRdb's copy has only in-frame clones and leaves some out. V, J and clone size were drawn from that table, and D and trimming were deduced from the DNA. The data hold 200,000 or so clones, with 88% observed a single time. The chain combines TRBV19 with TRBJ1-5, with a weak D call TRBD1 (5 bases). This clonotype was sampled from a man in his 70s with acute or convalescent COVID-19. The sequenced sample was peripheral blood. The CDR3 coding sequence is TGTGCCAGTAGTATTGGGGGGTGGGATCAGCCCCAGCATTTT. This encodes CASSIGGWDQPQHF. The entire variable domain, with the rest obtained from reference TRBV19 and TRBJ1-5, is as follows: DGGITQSPKYLFRKEGQNVTLSCEQNLNHDAMYWYRQDPGQGLRLIYYSQIVNDFQKGDIAEGYSVSREKKESFPLTVTSAQKNPTAFYLCASSIGGWDQPQHFGDGTRLSIL.